Below, one TCR beta chain is given with its context. Antigen specificity is unknown. Per germline, CDR1 SGHKS and CDR2 YYEKEE (reference sequence). This CDR3 is 14 amino acids long. Trimming took 7 bases from V and 2 from J, leaving 15 bases between them. Primers included in the PCR were 60 Vbeta and 13 Jbeta primers. TCRdb's table, derived via immunoSEQ multiplex PCR, lists solely in-frame clones and lacks some. The sample carries 150,000 to 200,000 clones, over 70% recorded once. This sample was included in a study of cytomegalovirus exposure and HLA in healthy donors. Study results and caveats: About 87% or about 30% of the time was how often most TCR beta V segments were productive, according to an earlier analysis. There were reportedly fewer N-insertions in an Asian-associated ancestry cluster than the approximately 640-donor mean, in a later analysis.

V gene TRBV5-5 combines with J gene TRBJ2-5, with a tentative D call TRBD1 (7 bases). Sequences were obtained from PBMCs. The TCR sequence derives from a woman aged 30 to 39 in good health and CMV-seronegative. CDR3 DNA: TGTGCCAGCGATCCAGGGGGGACTCAAGAGACCCAGTACTTC. This codes for CASDPGGTQETQYF.